This section outlines one TCR beta chain sequence together with its context. Its antigen specificity is not known. Because the CDR3's place on the DNA is in doubt, the DNA is left out and the CDR3 is given as listed by TCRdb. The immunoSEQ Assay, a bias-controlled multiplex PCR, was used to amplify TCRbeta CDR3 regions from genomic DNA. As for the original processing: Nucleated cell counts per sample were estimated from amplification of reference gene primers within the assay. Sequence reads were collapsed and filtered to measure the absolute abundance of every unique TCRbeta CDR3 rearrangement. For each sample, productive Simpson clonality was calculated by taking the square root of Simpson's diversity index across productive rearrangements. TCRdb took over this immuneACCESS table, retaining in-frame rearrangements with V and J assigned. Such tables are incomplete; in checked studies, under half of the missing clones stem from an unresolved V gene, and the remainder is unexplained. From that table come the V and J calls and clone size; the DNA was used to work out D and trimming. This sample lists about 400,000 clones; around 90% were detected once. The ten largest clones capture 1% to 1.5% of the sample.

The CDR3 spans 15 residues, from the cysteine through the phenylalanine. Via the germline V gene (reference sequence), CDR1 is SGHNT and CDR2 YYREEE. Collaborating institutions collected whole blood in K2EDTA tubes following their own protocols. For TCRbeta analysis, collaborator samples were shipped as frozen whole blood, as isolated PBMCs, or as DNA extracted from either sample type. The data stem from a study of blood T cell repertoires in COVID-19 (TCRdb year 2020). Background on the whole study: Collaborator samples came from the United States, Italy and Spain and covered acute and convalescent phases of COVID-19. The samples were drawn from two sources: the first 160 participants of the ongoing ImmuneRACE study, and 1,254 subjects contributed by 6 global collaborators. The prospective study material was composed of cDNA or gDNA derived from T cells, B-cell-depleted T cells, or PBMCs. Where available, HLA class I and class II types were obtained from metadata supplied by the sample provider rather than from assay-based typing. The repertoires were released in a freely available public database intended as a resource for research on the immune response to SARS-CoV-2. A de-identified subject ID, COVID-19 status, age in years and sex were almost always included in the sample metadata. Deeply sampled blood TCRbeta repertoires from subjects exposed to, actively infected with, or recovered from COVID-19 were included in the dataset.

Results the study describes overall, beyond this receptor: How much clinical and demographic metadata was included differed by source and by participant, and the metadata was provided uncurated.

Sequences were obtained from peripheral blood. This TCR was recovered from a man between 35 and 55 years old with acute or convalescent COVID-19. The chain is assembled from TRBV5-4 and TRBJ1-2; TRBD1 was called by the table and not checked on the DNA. For the CDR3, the sequence is CASSSSTVNNYGYTF.